The 28 T cell receptor beta chains below were found in one sample sequenced in a study of T-cell memory formation after mild COVID-19. TCRdb re-analysed the 5' RACE reads in MiXCR, keeping a single row per CDR3 protein. Of about 260,000 distinct CDR3 sequences detected, 8% to 10% appear once; the ten largest clones hold less than 25%. Sequenced input: PBMCs or a T cell subset sorted from them (not recorded which). These receptors all come from a man aged 18 to 29 who had mild COVID-19 (a few samples of this study predate the infection). Cell type and time point are not known.

This clonotype turned up a few times. V usage is TRBV7-2 and J usage is TRBJ2-7; TRBD2 matches 11 bases. V trimming: 5 bases; J trimming: 2 bases; junction bases outside the gene matches: 5. Germline assignment: CDR1 SGHTA and CDR2 FQGNSA. The CDR3 loop spans 15 amino acids. The CDR3 DNA is TGTGCCAGCAGCGCTAGCGGGGGGTCGCCCTACGAGCAGTACTTC. It codes for CASSASGGSPYEQYF.

This clonotype has only a few counts. The rearrangement links TRBV5-1 to TRBJ2-3, with 10 nucleotides matching TRBD2. This CDR3 is built from 16 residues. Germline V gene lookup returns CDR1 SGHRS and CDR2 YFSETQ. J lost 8 bases, V lost 3 bases, and 12 bases had no gene match. Here the CDR3 reads CASSYEAGGPQGTQYF. The CDR3 region has the DNA TGCGCCAGCAGCTATGAAGCGGGGGGGCCCCAGGGTACGCAGTATTTT.

This clonotype was detected a few times. The gene calls are TRBV7-9 and TRBJ1-1; D remains ambiguous. V was clipped by 4 bases and J by 4 bases, with 22 bases between them. The CDR3 loop spans 17 amino acids. CDR1 is SEHNR, CDR2 FQNEAQ, per germline (reference sequence). CDR3 sequence reads: CASSSLGQRTLSTEAFF. CDR3 nucleotides: TGTGCCAGCAGCTCCCTTGGTCAACGGACCTTGAGCACTGAAGCTTTCTTT.

The V gene is TRBV7-2, the J gene TRBJ2-1; D remains unclear. Germline-derived CDR1 and CDR2 are SGHTA and FQGNSA. V shed 3 bases and J shed 3 bases, with 12 bases lying between them. This CDR3 is built from 15 residues. The CDR3: CASSFVAAGYNEQFF. The CDR3 DNA reads TGTGCCAGCAGCTTTGTTGCCGCCGGCTACAATGAGCAGTTCTTC.

Only a few counts were recorded for this clonotype. The gene calls are TRBV6-5 and TRBJ2-3; D perhaps matches TRBD2 (5 bases). This CDR3 comprises 16 residues. Trimming left V 6 bases short and J 6 bases short, with 22 bases between. CDR1 MNHEY and CDR2 SVGAGI come from the germline V gene. The CDR3 DNA is TGTGCCAGCAGCCCCACGTCCAGCGGTAGATTGGATACGCAGTATTTT. This encodes CASSPTSSGRLDTQYF.

This clonotype occurred a few times. The chain combines TRBV6-2 or TRBV6-3 with TRBJ2-1; 13 nucleotides align to TRBD2. CDR1 MNHEY and CDR2 SVGEGT come from the germline V gene. The CDR3 has 17 amino acids. V was pared by 5 bases and J by 4 bases, with 8 bases of the junction left unmatched. The CDR3 bases are TGTGCCAGCAGTGGACTAGCGGGGGTCGACCTATACAATGAGCAGTTCTTC. This gives the protein CASSGLAGVDLYNEQFF.

This clonotype appeared a few times. The gene calls are TRBV7-2 and TRBJ2-7; D possibly uses TRBD1 or TRBD2 (5 bases each). Germline V gene sequence: CDR1 SGHTA, CDR2 FQGNSA. The CDR3 loop spans 14 amino acids. Trimming cost V 2 bases and J 6 bases, with 14 bases left between them. The CDR3 DNA is TGTGCCAGCAGCTTACCCAGGGAAGGACTCGAGCAGTACTTC. It is translated as CASSLPREGLEQYF.

This clonotype was seen many times. The V gene is TRBV7-9, the J gene TRBJ2-3; weak D call: TRBD2 (5 bases). Germline V lookup: CDR1 SEHNR, CDR2 FQNEAQ (reference sequence). The CDR3 runs 16 residues. Trimming stripped 5 bases from V and 2 bases from J, with 17 bases between. CDR3 sequence (DNA): TGTGCCAGCAGCCCCTCTCGGGCTAGCAACACAGATACGCAGTATTTT. Protein sequence: CASSPSRASNTDTQYF.

The V and J genes are TRBV5-1 and TRBJ2-1, with 7 positions matching TRBD2. CDR3 length equals 14 residues. CDR1 is SGHRS, CDR2 YFSETQ, per germline. Losses at the gene ends were 0 bases for V and 3 bases for J; bases not matched to a gene: 0. The CDR3 sequence: CASSLGDYYNEQFF. CDR3 nucleotide sequence: TGCGCCAGCAGCTTGGGGGACTACTACAATGAGCAGTTCTTC.

This clonotype was counted many times. This chain connects TRBV7-3 to TRBJ2-3; 8 nucleotides agree with TRBD2. The CDR3 is made up of 14 amino acids. V was clipped by 5 bases and J by 5 bases; unmatched bases: 6. Germline V CDR1 and CDR2: SGHTA, FQGTGA. CDR3 sequence (DNA): TGTGCCAGCAGCCAGACGGGGGGGTTAGATACGCAGTATTTT. Its protein is CASSQTGGLDTQYF.

The table lists this clonotype with many counts. The rearrangement joins TRBV20-1 to TRBJ2-7; D is ambiguous. Germline CDR1 is DFQATT and CDR2 is SNEGSKA (reference sequence). Trimming took off 2 bases at V and 3 bases at J, with 11 bases between the two ends. CDR3 length equals 13 residues. This chain's CDR3 is CSARSVLSYEQYF. The CDR3 DNA is TGCAGTGCTAGAAGCGTCCTTAGCTACGAGCAGTACTTC.

The chain is built from TRBV7-9 and TRBJ2-2; 9 bases map to TRBD1. Germline V gives CDR1 SEHNR, CDR2 FQNEAQ (reference sequence). This CDR3 is 15 amino acids long. Unmatched junction bases numbered 9, after V lost 7 bases and J lost 6 bases. The CDR3 bases are TGTGCCAGCACCCCGGGACAGGGAATCGCCGGGGAGCTGTTTTTT. Translation gives CASTPGQGIAGELFF.

This clonotype was seen many times. This chain joins TRBV4-3 and TRBJ2-1; D might be TRBD2 (6 bases). Trimming removed 8 bases at V and 2 bases at J, with 10 bases between. CDR1 is LGHNA and CDR2 is YSLEER in the germline V gene. CDR3 size: 13 residues. This CDR3 is CASRGTAYNEQFF. In nucleotides, the CDR3 is TGCGCCAGCCGCGGGACCGCCTACAATGAGCAGTTCTTC.

This clonotype has a handful of counts. The V call is TRBV27, the J call TRBJ2-7, with TRBD2 matching 8 bases. Germline V lookup: CDR1 MNHEY, CDR2 SMNVEV (reference sequence). This CDR3 is built from 16 residues. V shed 5 bases and J 1 base; nucleotides not matched to a gene: 10. The CDR3, as DNA: TGTGCCAGCAGTCCGTTCGGGGGGGCCTCGTCCTACGAGCAGTACGTC. As protein: CASSPFGGASSYEQYV.

The V call is TRBV15, the J call TRBJ2-7; D is ambiguous. Germline assignment: CDR1 LNHNV and CDR2 YYDKDF (reference sequence). This CDR3 spans 14 amino acids. The V gene lost 0 bases and the J gene lost 6 bases, with 12 bases spanning the gap. The CDR3 protein is CATSRDPSRSEQYF. CDR3 DNA: TGTGCCACCAGCAGAGATCCCAGTAGGAGCGAGCAGTACTTC.

The chain joins TRBV4-3 to TRBJ2-1, with a tentative D call TRBD2 (6 bases). The CDR3 length is 14 residues. Germline V gene lookup returns CDR1 LGHNA and CDR2 YSLEER. The V end lost 2 bases, the J end lost 4 bases, and 9 bases lay between the germline ends. The CDR3 spells CASSQLATYNEQFF. The CDR3, as DNA: TGCGCCAGCAGCCAACTAGCGACTTACAATGAGCAGTTCTTC.

There are a few counts of this clonotype. The chain recombines TRBV20-1 with TRBJ2-1, with D perhaps TRBD2 (6 bases). The CDR3 is 12 residues long. Germline CDR1 reads DFQATT; CDR2 reads SNEGSKA (reference sequence). Trimming removed 8 bases at V and 4 bases at J, with 12 bases between. Written as DNA, the CDR3 is TGCAGTCTCAAGGAGGGATACAATGAGCAGTTCTTC. Amino acid sequence: CSLKEGYNEQFF.

The sample holds a few counts of this clonotype. This chain connects TRBV15 to TRBJ2-3; TRBD2 agrees at 8 bases. The CDR3 length is 15 residues. Germline CDR1 LNHNV, CDR2 YYDKDF (reference sequence). Trimming removed 1 base from V and 4 bases from J; junction bases left unmatched: 4. The CDR3 is CATSRAGGGADTQYF. The CDR3 DNA reads as TGTGCCACCAGCAGAGCGGGGGGGGGGGCAGATACGCAGTATTTT.

V and J are TRBV5-1 and TRBJ1-1, with D maybe TRBD1 (6 bases). The CDR3 length is 17 residues. V was cut by 1 base and J by 1 base, with 17 bases left in between. Germline V lookup: CDR1 SGHRS, CDR2 YFSETQ. The CDR3 loop is CASSLTGGLSGNTEAFF. The CDR3, as DNA: TGCGCCAGCAGCTTGACTGGGGGGCTAAGTGGGAACACTGAAGCTTTCTTT.

V gene TRBV2 combines with J gene TRBJ2-3; weak D call: TRBD1 (6 bases). Germline V gene sequence: CDR1 SNHLY, CDR2 FYNNEI. There are 14 residues in the CDR3. V was clipped by 11 bases and J by 7 bases, with 22 bases between them. In DNA form, the CDR3 reads TGTGCCCGATCAGACAGGTCGGAACTCCATACGCAGTATTTT. As protein: CARSDRSELHTQYF.

Only a few counts were recorded for this clonotype. The rearrangement joins TRBV7-8 to TRBJ2-7; D might be TRBD1 (6 bases). The CDR3 sequence is 14 residues long. Germline V gene sequence: CDR1 SGHVS, CDR2 FQNEAQ. V lost 6 bases and J 2 bases, leaving 14 bases between the germline ends. The CDR3 sequence: CASRLQGLTYEQYF. The CDR3 coding sequence is TGTGCCAGCAGACTACAGGGCCTTACCTACGAGCAGTACTTC.

This clonotype was observed a few times. The chain has TRBV20-1 and TRBJ2-7, with a weak D call TRBD1 (5 bases). The CDR3 is 14 amino acids. Germline V gene sequence: CDR1 DFQATT, CDR2 SNEGSKA (reference sequence). The V end was cut by 0 bases, the J end by 7 bases, with 16 bases between. The CDR3 coding sequence is TGCAGTGCTAGAGACGCCCTTGGACCAGGGGAGCAGTACTTC. Translated, it gives CSARDALGPGEQYF.

This rearrangement joins TRBV6-2 or TRBV6-3 to TRBJ2-3; 9 bases map to TRBD2. The trim removed 6 bases at V and 6 bases at J, leaving 7 bases unmatched. Looked up from germline, CDR1 is MNHEY and CDR2 is SVGEGT. This CDR3 has 14 amino acids. CDR3 region: CASSGSGRLDTQYF. As DNA, the CDR3 is TGTGCCAGCAGCGGGAGCGGGAGGCTGGATACGCAGTATTTT.

Written as DNA, the CDR3 is TGTGCCAGCAGCCACGACAGATCCAATCAGCCCCAGCATTTT. Protein: CASSHDRSNQPQHF. The chain recombines TRBV3-1 with TRBJ1-5; possibly TRBD1 for D (5 bases). The CDR3 covers 14 residues. From germline, CDR1 is LGHDT and CDR2 YNNKEL (reference sequence). The V end lost 3 bases, the J end lost 3 bases, and 9 bases lay between the germline ends.

The J gene is TRBJ1-5, the V gene TRBV4-2; the D gene is possibly TRBD1 (5 bases). This CDR3 is built from 15 residues. The ends were cut back, 4 bases at V and 0 bases at J, with 10 bases in the middle. Germline-derived CDR1 and CDR2 are LGHNA and YNFKEQ. In nucleotides, the CDR3 is TGTGCCAGCAGCCGACAGTGGGATAGCAATCAGCCCCAGCATTTT. Its protein product is CASSRQWDSNQPQHF.

This clonotype was observed at least ten times. The gene calls are TRBV5-6 and TRBJ2-3; 9 bases are shared with TRBD2. CDR1 SGHDT and CDR2 YYEEEE come from the germline V gene. This CDR3 is 14 amino acids long. V trimming: 6 bases; J trimming: 4 bases; junction bases outside the gene matches: 6. The CDR3 DNA reads as TGTGCCAGCAAGAAGCGGGGGGCGCCAGATACGCAGTATTTT. This codes for CASKKRGAPDTQYF.

There are a few counts of this clonotype. V usage is TRBV5-6 and J usage is TRBJ2-1; D assignment may be TRBD1 or TRBD2 (5 bases each). Germline loops: CDR1 SGHDT, CDR2 YYEEEE. This CDR3 spans 15 amino acids. Trimming left V 4 bases short and J 2 bases short, with 13 bases between. For the CDR3, the DNA is TGTGCCAGCAGCCAAACTCCGGGACCCTACAATGAGCAGTTCTTC. It codes for CASSQTPGPYNEQFF.

This clonotype was found a few times. The V gene is TRBV5-1, the J gene TRBJ2-1; 10 bases map to TRBD1. The CDR3 is 15 residues long. Trimming cost V 0 bases and J 5 bases; bases outside gene matches: 2. Germline V lookup: CDR1 SGHRS, CDR2 YFSETQ. CDR3 sequence reads: CASSLGQGANNEQFF. The CDR3 coding sequence is TGCGCCAGCAGCTTGGGACAGGGGGCTAACAATGAGCAGTTCTTC.